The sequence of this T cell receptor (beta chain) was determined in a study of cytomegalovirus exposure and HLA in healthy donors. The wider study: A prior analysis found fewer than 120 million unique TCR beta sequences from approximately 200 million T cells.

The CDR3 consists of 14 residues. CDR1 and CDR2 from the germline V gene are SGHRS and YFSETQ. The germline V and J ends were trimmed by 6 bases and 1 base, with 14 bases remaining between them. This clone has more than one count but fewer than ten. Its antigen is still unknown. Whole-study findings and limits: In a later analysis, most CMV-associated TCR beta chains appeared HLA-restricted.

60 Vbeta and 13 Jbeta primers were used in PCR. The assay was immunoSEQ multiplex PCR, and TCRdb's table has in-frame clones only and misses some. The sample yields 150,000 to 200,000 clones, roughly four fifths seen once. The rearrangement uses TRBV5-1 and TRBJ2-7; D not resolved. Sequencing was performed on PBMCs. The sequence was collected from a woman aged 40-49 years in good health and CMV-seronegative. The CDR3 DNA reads TGCGCCAGCACCTCAGAGGTGCCTTCCTACGAGCAGTACTTC. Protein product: CASTSEVPSYEQYF.